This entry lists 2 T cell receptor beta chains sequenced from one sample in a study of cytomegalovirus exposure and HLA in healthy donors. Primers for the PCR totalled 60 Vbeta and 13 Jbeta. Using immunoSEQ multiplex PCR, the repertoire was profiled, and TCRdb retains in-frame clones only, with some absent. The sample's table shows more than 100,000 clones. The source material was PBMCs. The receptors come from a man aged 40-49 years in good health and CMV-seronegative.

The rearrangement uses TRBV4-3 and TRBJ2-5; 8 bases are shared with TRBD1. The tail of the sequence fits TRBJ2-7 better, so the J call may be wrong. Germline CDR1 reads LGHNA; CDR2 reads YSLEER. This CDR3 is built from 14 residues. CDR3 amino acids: CASSAGTGSYEQYF. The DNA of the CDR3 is TGCGCCAGCAGCGCCGGGACAGGCTCCTACGAGCAGTACTTC.

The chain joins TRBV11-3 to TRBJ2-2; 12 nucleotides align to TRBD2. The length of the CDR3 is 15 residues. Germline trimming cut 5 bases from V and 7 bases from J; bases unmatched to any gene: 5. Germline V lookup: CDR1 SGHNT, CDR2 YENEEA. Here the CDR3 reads CASSLGLAGYGELFF. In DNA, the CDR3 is TGTGCCAGCAGCCTGGGACTAGCGGGCTACGGGGAGCTGTTTTTT.